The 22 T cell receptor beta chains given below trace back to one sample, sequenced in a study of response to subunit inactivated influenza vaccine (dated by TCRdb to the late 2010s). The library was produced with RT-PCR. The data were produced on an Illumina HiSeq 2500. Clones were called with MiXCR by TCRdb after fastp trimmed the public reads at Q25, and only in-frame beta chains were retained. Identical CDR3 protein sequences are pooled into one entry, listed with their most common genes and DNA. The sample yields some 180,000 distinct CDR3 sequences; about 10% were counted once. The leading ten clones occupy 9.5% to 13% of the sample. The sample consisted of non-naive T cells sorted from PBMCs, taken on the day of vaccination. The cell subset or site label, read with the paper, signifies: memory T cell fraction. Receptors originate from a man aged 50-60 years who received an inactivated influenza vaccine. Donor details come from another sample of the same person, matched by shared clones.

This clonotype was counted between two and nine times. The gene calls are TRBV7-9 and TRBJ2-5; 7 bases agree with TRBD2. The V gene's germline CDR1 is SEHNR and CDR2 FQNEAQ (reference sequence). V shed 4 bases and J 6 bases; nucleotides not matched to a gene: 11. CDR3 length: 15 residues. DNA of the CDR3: TGTGCCAGCAGCTCCACAGCGGGGATAAAGAAGACCCAGTACTTC. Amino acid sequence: CASSSTAGIKKTQYF.

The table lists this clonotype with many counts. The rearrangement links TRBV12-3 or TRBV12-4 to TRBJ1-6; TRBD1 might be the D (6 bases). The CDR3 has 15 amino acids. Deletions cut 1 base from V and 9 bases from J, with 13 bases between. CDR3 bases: TGTGCCAGCAGTTTAGTTCGGGGGCTCGTTTCACCCCTCCACTTT. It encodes CASSLVRGLVSPLHF.

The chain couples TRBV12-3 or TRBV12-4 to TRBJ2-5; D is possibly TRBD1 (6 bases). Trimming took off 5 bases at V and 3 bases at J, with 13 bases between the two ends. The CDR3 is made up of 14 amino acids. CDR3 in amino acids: CASSPPGQEETQYF. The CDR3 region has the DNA TGTGCCAGCAGTCCCCCGGGACAAGAAGAGACCCAGTACTTC.

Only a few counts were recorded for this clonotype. The CDR3 spells CASSPTGQGEQFF. CDR3 nucleotides: TGTGCCAGCAGCCCAACCGGGCAGGGGGAGCAGTTCTTC. The chain has TRBV11-1 and TRBJ2-1; a weak D match, TRBD1 (6 bases). CDR3 length: 13 amino acids. Germline V gene sequence: CDR1 SGHAT, CDR2 FQDESV (reference sequence). The ends were cut back, 5 bases at V and 10 bases at J, with 15 bases in the middle.

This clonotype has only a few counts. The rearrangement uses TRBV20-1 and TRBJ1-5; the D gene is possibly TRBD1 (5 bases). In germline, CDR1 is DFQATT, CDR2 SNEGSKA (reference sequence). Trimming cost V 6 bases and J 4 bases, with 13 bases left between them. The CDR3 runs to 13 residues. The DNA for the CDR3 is TGCAGTGCCGCTAGGGACTGGAATCAGCCCCAGCATTTT. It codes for CSAARDWNQPQHF.

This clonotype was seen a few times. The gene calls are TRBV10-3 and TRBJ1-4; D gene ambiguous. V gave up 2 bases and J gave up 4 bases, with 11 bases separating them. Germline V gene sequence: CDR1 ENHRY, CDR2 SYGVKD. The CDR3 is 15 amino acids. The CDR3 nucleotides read TGTGCCATCAGTGAGAAGCACGGCTATAATGAAAAACTGTTTTTT. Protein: CAISEKHGYNEKLFF.

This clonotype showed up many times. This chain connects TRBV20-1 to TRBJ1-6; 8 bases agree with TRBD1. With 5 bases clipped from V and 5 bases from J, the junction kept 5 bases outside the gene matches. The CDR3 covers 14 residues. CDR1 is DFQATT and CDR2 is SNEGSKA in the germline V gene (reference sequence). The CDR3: CSAPYRGDNSPLHF. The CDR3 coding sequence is TGCAGTGCTCCGTACAGGGGGGATAATTCACCCCTCCACTTT.

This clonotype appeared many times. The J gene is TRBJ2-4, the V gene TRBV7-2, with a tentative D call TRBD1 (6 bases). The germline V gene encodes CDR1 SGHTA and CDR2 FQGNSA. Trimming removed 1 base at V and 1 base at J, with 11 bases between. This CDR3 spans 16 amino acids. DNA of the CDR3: TGTGCCAGCAGCTTAGAACAGGGATCGGCCAAAAACATTCAGTACTTC. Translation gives CASSLEQGSAKNIQYF.

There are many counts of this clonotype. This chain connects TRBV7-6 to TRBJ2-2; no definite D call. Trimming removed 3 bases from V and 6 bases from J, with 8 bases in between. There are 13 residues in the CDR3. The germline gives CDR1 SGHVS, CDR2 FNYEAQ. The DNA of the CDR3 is TGTGCCAGCAGCTTGGACGGACCCGGGGAGCTGTTTTTT. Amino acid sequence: CASSLDGPGELFF.

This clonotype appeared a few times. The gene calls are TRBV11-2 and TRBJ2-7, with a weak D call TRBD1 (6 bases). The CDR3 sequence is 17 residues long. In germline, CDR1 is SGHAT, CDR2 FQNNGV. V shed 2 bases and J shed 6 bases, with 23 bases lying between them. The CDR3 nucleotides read TGTGCCAGCAGCTTAAGAGGAAGGGGGATAACATCCGGCGAGCAGTACTTC. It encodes CASSLRGRGITSGEQYF.

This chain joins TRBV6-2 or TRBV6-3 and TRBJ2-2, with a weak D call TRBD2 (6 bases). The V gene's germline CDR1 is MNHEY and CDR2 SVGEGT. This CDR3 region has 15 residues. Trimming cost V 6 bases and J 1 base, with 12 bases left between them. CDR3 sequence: CASSRPGLNTGELFF. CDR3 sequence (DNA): TGTGCCAGCAGCCGACCGGGACTGAACACCGGGGAGCTGTTTTTT.

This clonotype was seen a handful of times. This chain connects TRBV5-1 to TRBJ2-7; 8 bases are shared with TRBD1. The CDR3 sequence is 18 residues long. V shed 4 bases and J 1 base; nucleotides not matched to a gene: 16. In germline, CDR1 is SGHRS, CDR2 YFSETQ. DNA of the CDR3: TGCGCCAGCAGCATTCATCCCGGGACAGGCGGCGATTCCTACGAGCAGTACTTC. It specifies CASSIHPGTGGDSYEQYF.

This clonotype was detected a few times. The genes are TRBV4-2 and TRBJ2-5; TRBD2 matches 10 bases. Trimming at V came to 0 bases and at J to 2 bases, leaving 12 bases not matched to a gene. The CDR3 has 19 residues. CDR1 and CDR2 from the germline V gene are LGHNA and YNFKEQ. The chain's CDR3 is CASSQDASGGAGRQETQYF. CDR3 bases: TGTGCCAGCAGCCAAGATGCGAGCGGGGGGGCGGGTAGGCAAGAGACCCAGTACTTC.

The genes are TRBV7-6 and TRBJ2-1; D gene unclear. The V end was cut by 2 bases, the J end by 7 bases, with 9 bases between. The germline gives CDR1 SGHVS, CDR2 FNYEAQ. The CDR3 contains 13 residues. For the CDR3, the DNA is TGTGCCAGCAGCTTAAGCTCGAGGAATGAGCAGTTCTTC. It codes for CASSLSSRNEQFF.

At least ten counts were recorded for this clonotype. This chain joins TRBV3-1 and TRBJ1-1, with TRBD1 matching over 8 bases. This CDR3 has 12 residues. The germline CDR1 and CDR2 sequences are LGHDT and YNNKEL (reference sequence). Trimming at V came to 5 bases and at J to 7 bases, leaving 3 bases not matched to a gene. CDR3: CASSATGVEAFF. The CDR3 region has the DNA TGTGCCAGCAGCGCGACAGGGGTTGAAGCTTTCTTT.

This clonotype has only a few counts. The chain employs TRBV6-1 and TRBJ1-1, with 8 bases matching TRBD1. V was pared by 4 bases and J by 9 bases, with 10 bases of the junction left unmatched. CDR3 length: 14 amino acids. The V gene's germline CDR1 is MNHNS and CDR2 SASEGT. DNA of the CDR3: TGTGCCAGCAGTGGAGGACAGGGCTACTTGCAAGCTTTCTTT. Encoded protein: CASSGGQGYLQAFF.

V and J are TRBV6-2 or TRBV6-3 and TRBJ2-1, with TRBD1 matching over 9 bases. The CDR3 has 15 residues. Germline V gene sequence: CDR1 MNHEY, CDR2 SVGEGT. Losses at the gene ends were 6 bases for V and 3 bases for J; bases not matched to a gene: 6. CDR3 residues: CASSEGQGGYNEQFF. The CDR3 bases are TGTGCCAGCAGCGAGGGACAGGGAGGCTACAATGAGCAGTTCTTC.

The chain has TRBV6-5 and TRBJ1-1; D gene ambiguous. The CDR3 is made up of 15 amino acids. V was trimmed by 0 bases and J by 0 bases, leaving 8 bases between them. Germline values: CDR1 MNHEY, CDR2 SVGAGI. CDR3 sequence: CASSYSIGMNTEAFF. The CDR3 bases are TGTGCCAGCAGTTACTCGATCGGAATGAACACTGAAGCTTTCTTT.

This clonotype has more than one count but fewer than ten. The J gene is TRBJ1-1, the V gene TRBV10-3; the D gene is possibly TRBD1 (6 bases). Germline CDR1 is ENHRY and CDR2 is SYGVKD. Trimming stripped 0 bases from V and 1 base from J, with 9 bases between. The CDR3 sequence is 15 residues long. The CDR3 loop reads CAISESVGANTEAFF. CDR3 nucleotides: TGTGCCATCAGTGAGTCAGTGGGGGCGAACACTGAAGCTTTCTTT.

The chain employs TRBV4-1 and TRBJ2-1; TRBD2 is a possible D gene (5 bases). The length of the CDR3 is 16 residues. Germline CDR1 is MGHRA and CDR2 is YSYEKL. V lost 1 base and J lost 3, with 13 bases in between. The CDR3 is CASSQGVVAGYNEQFF. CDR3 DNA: TGCGCCAGCAGCCAAGGAGTGGTGGCGGGCTACAATGAGCAGTTCTTC.

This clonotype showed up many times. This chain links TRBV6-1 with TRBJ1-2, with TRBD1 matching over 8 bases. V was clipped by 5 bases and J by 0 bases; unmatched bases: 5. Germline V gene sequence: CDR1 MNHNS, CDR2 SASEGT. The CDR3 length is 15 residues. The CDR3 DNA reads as TGTGCCAGCAGTCAGGACAGGGCGGCTAACTATGGCTACACCTTC. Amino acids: CASSQDRAANYGYTF.

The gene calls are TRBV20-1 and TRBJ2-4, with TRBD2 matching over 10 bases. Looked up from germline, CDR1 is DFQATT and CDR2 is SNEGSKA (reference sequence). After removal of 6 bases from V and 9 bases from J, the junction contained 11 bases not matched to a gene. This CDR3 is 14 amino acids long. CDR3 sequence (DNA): TGCAGTGCAACCTCCGGGACTAGCGAGGGCATTCAGTACTTC. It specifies CSATSGTSEGIQYF.